A selection of T cell receptor beta chains follows, all from one sample in a study of OX40 agonist ivuxolimab in advanced cancers. Clones were read by immunoSEQ multiplex PCR, and TCRdb kept only the in-frame ones, dropping some. The sample includes about 46,000 clones, about 88% of them seen just once. This sample comprised CD4+ or CD8+ T cells sorted from blood, obtained in a trial of the OX40 agonist ivuxolimab. The receptors come from an adult with an advanced solid tumor such as melanoma, head and neck, liver or kidney cancer. Each CDR3 is given with its conserved first and last residue. A D gene is named only where the DNA matches it firmly. Size values are once, few and many counts, or a class for expanded clones, and some rows have none.

cdr3_nt cdr3_aa v_call clone_size d_call j_call
TGTGCCAGCAGGATCTCGGCCTCTGGAAACACCATATATTTT CASRISASGNTIYF TRBV6-1 . . TRBJ1-3
TGCGCCAGCAGTGATAGAAACAATGAGCAGTTCTTC CASSDRNNEQFF TRBV10-1 . . TRBJ2-1
TGCGCCAGCAGCCCCCGAGGTTCTGGGGCCAACGTCCTGACTTTC CASSPRGSGANVLTF TRBV10-2 . . TRBJ2-6
TGCGCCAGCAGCCAAGTAGCAGTAGCCAAAAACATTCAGTACTTC CASSQVAVAKNIQYF TRBV4-1 . . TRBJ2-4
TGTGCTAGTGGTTTGGGGACAGACTCCGGGGAGCTGTTTTTT CASGLGTDSGELFF TRBV12-5 once . TRBJ2-2
TGTGCCAGCAGTGGGGCCGAGTTTCGGCAGGGGGCGAAGAACACCGGGGAGCTGTTTTTT CASSGAEFRQGAKNTGELFF TRBV9 . TRBD1 TRBJ2-2
TGTGCCAGCAGCCATGGTCCAGGGCTGGAGAATTCACCCCTCCACTTT CASSHGPGLENSPLHF TRBV5-8 . . TRBJ1-6
TGCGCCAGCAGCCGCAGTGGGACAAGGAATCAGCCCCAGCATTTT CASSRSGTRNQPQHF TRBV5-1 once . TRBJ1-5
TGTGCCAGCACACCGGGACAGGGATATACGCAGTATTTT CASTPGQGYTQYF TRBV7-2 . TRBD1 TRBJ2-3
TGTGCCAGCTCACCGAGCACAGATACGCAGTATTTT CASSPSTDTQYF TRBV18 once . TRBJ2-3
TGTGCCAGCAACGGACAGCTGGATGAAAAACTGTTTTTT CASNGQLDEKLFF TRBV6-1 . . TRBJ1-4
TGTGCCAGTAGTATGGACCTGGGAGAGACCCAGTACTTC CASSMDLGETQYF TRBV19 . . TRBJ2-5
TGTGCCAGTAGTGCTAGCGGGAGCTCCTACAATGAGCAGTTCTTC CASSASGSSYNEQFF TRBV19 . TRBD2 TRBJ2-1
TGTGCCAGTGACGGGGGCAGGGGCGTGGGTGAAGCTTTCTTT CASDGGRGVGEAFF TRBV19 . . TRBJ1-1
TGTGCCAGCAGCGTAGCCCCCAGCGGGGTCTTGTACAATGAGCAGTTCTTC CASSVAPSGVLYNEQFF TRBV9 . TRBD2 TRBJ2-1
TGTGCCAGCAGCCCGGCAGGGGAGAATTCACCCCTCCACTTT CASSPAGENSPLHF TRBV5-6 . . TRBJ1-6
TGCAGCGTGGCCTCCGGGACAGGGAATCAGCCCCAGCATTTT CSVASGTGNQPQHF TRBV29-1 . TRBD1 TRBJ1-5
TGTGCCAGCAGTGAAAGGGGGCTCTACGAGCAGTACTTC CASSERGLYEQYF TRBV2 few TRBD1 TRBJ2-7
TGTGCCAGCAGCTTGGATGGTGCGCAGAGTAGCAATCAGCCCCAGCATTTT CASSLDGAQSSNQPQHF TRBV5-4 . . TRBJ1-5
TGTGCCAGCACCCGGAGTAATGAAGAGACCCAGTACTTC CASTRSNEETQYF TRBV9 . . TRBJ2-5
TGTGCCACCTCGGGACAGAGGGATTCACCCCTCCACTTT CATSGQRDSPLHF TRBV6-1 . TRBD1 TRBJ1-6
TGTGCCATCAGTGAGGTCGCGGGATCGGTGGATGGCTACACCTTC CAISEVAGSVDGYTF TRBV10-3 . . TRBJ1-2
TGTGCCAGCAGCCGTCAGTTCGGGACCGAGCAGTACTTC CASSRQFGTEQYF TRBV7-9 . . TRBJ2-7
TGTGCCACAAGGGAAAAAGGAACCAAAAACATTCAGTACTTC CATREKGTKNIQYF TRBV19 . . TRBJ2-4
TGTGCCAGCTCACGCGAAGTAGCGGGGGGGTTGGACATTCAGTACTTC CASSREVAGGLDIQYF TRBV18 . TRBD2 TRBJ2-4
TGTGCCAGCAGTGTCCCAGGGGAAGCCAAAAACATTCAGTACTTC CASSVPGEAKNIQYF TRBV2 once . TRBJ2-4
TGTGCCAGCAGGGCGACAGGGCTCTTTGGAAACACCATATATTTT CASRATGLFGNTIYF TRBV6-5 . TRBD1 TRBJ1-3
TGCGCCAGCAAACCGGGACAGGGGAACAATGAGCAGTTCTTC CASKPGQGNNEQFF TRBV10-1 . TRBD1 TRBJ2-1
TGCGCCAGCACAGGGGGCGTGGTTGAAGCTTTCTTT CASTGGVVEAFF TRBV10-2 . TRBD1 TRBJ1-1
TGTGCCAGCAGTGCAGCTAGCGGGAGGCGTACAGATACGCAGTATTTT CASSAASGRRTDTQYF TRBV6-1 . TRBD2 TRBJ2-3
TGTGCCGTCTCCGACGGCAGGGCTAGCACAGATACGCAGTATTTT CAVSDGRASTDTQYF TRBV10-3 . . TRBJ2-3
TGTGCCAGTAGTATACAGCCGCAGCGAAATATTTACAATGAGCAGTTCTTC CASSIQPQRNIYNEQFF TRBV19 . . TRBJ2-1
TGCGCCAGCAGCACGGACAGCGTAGGAGATACGCAGTATTTT CASSTDSVGDTQYF TRBV5-1 . . TRBJ2-3
TGTGCCATCTCCGGGACTAGCAACTACGAGCAGTACTTC CAISGTSNYEQYF TRBV6-5 . TRBD2 TRBJ2-7
TGTGCCAGCAGTTCGACATTAGCGGGAGGGAGGAATACGCAGTATTTT CASSSTLAGGRNTQYF TRBV28 . TRBD2 TRBJ2-3
TGTGCCAGCAGCCCCTCGCCAGCCCTATCGAACTATGGCTACACCTTC CASSPSPALSNYGYTF TRBV5-8 once . TRBJ1-2
TGTGCCAGCGGGGACGGTAACTATGGCTACACCTTC CASGDGNYGYTF TRBV6-1 once . TRBJ1-2
TGCGCCAGCAACCCGACTTGGGGTGAGCAGTTCTTC CASNPTWGEQFF TRBV5-1 . . TRBJ2-1
TGTGCCAGCTCTCTCAAGGACAGAGCCCAAGAGACCCAGTACTTC CASSLKDRAQETQYF TRBV18 few . TRBJ2-5
TGCGCCAGCAGTGCCAAGCGAGCCTACGAGCAGTACTTC CASSAKRAYEQYF TRBV10-1 . . TRBJ2-7
TGCGCCAGCAGCTTCGGGACTAGCGGACGACCAAGACACAATGAGCAGTTCTTC CASSFGTSGRPRHNEQFF TRBV5-1 once TRBD2 TRBJ2-1
TGTGCCAGCAGCTTAGACCCTCTGGGAACCCAGTACTTC CASSLDPLGTQYF TRBV11-3 . . TRBJ2-5
TGTGCCAGCAGTATTTCGGACAGGGTGTCCTCACCCCTCCACTTT CASSISDRVSSPLHF TRBV2 . TRBD1 TRBJ1-6
TGTGCCAGAAGCCTCAGGGACCCAGGAGACTATGGCTACACCTTC CARSLRDPGDYGYTF TRBV5-3 . . TRBJ1-2
TGTGCCAGCAGTTCGGGATTCTACGAGCAGTACTTC CASSSGFYEQYF TRBV28 few . TRBJ2-7
TGTGCCAGTAGTATCGGGTCCAAAAACATTCAGTACTTC CASSIGSKNIQYF TRBV19 . . TRBJ2-4
TGTGCCAGCAGTTTAGGGGTTATCACCTACACAGATACGCAGTATTTT CASSLGVITYTDTQYF TRBV28 . . TRBJ2-3
TGTGCCAGTAGAACCACAGGAAAGGGGGGACAAGGCTACGAGCAGTACTTC CASRTTGKGGQGYEQYF TRBV19 . . TRBJ2-7
TGCGCCAGCAGCTCACAGGGGAACGGTGAAAAACTGTTTTTT CASSSQGNGEKLFF TRBV5-1 . TRBD1 TRBJ1-4
TGTGCCAGCAGCCAAGATGCCAGGTTTATACGGTACTTC CASSQDARFIRYF TRBV14 . . TRBJ2-7